One sample yielded the 2 T cell receptor beta chains listed below, sequenced in a study of T-cell reconstitution after alpha-beta-depleted transplantation in children. As it was prepared, the TCRbeta library received unique molecular identifiers. One entry per CDR3 protein results from TCRdb running MiXCR on the PCR reads. The table includes 450,000 to 600,000 distinct CDR3 sequences, around a third detected once. The sample was PBMCs from the stem cell graft donor, taken from the stem cell graft. The receptor source for this set is a human donor who donated a stem cell graft to a child with aplastic anemia.

This clonotype appeared a few times. The J gene is TRBJ1-1, the V gene TRBV18; the match to TRBD1 covers 8 bases. The CDR3 is made up of 14 amino acids. The trim removed 2 bases at V and 6 bases at J, leaving 5 bases unmatched. Germline CDR1 and CDR2: KGHSH and LQKENI. CDR3 in amino acids: CASSPTPGGSEAFF. The DNA of the CDR3 is TGTGCCAGCTCACCAACCCCAGGGGGCTCTGAAGCTTTCTTT.

DNA of the CDR3: TGCAGTGCTAGCACCGGGGCCCAGTACTTC. It translates to CSASTGAQYF. The J gene is TRBJ2-5, the V gene TRBV20-1, with a weak D call TRBD2 (5 bases). The CDR3 is 10 residues long. CDR1 is DFQATT and CDR2 is SNEGSKA in the germline V gene (reference sequence). Trimming removed 3 bases at V and 9 bases at J, with 8 bases between.